The 9 T cell receptor beta chains given below trace back to one sample, sequenced in a study of blood T cell repertoires in COVID-19. Method: immunoSEQ multiplex PCR; TCRdb's copy keeps in-frame clones and lacks some. The table lists roughly 100,000 clones, over 75% of them singletons, with approximately 17% in the top ten. Source material: peripheral blood. These receptors all stem from a human donor in a cohort sampled during active COVID-19.

The genes are TRBV4-3 and TRBJ2-3; 10 bases agree with TRBD2. Germline V CDR1 and CDR2: LGHNA, YSLEER. J gave up 6 bases and V 0 bases, and 12 bases lay outside the gene matches. The length of the CDR3 is 18 residues. In nucleotides, the CDR3 is TGCGCCAGCAGCCAAGATGAAGGCCTAGCGGGGGCCGCGGATACGCAGTATTTT. This gives the protein CASSQDEGLAGAADTQYF.

The rearrangement joins TRBV5-1 to TRBJ2-3; D is possibly TRBD2 (5 bases). Trimming left V 3 bases short and J 2 bases short, with 10 bases between. This CDR3 region has 14 residues. Germline CDR1 is SGHRS and CDR2 is YFSETQ. For the CDR3, the DNA is TGCGCCAGCAGCTCGCAGCGGTTCACAGATACGCAGTATTTT. The encoded protein is CASSSQRFTDTQYF.

The rearrangement uses TRBV30 and TRBJ1-2, with D possibly matching TRBD1 (6 bases). There are 14 residues in the CDR3. Germline CDR1 and CDR2: GTSNPN and SVGIG (reference sequence). Between the trimmed V and J ends, which lost 5 bases and 2 bases, there was a span of 15 bases. The CDR3 sequence is CAWEAMDSNYGYTF. Here the CDR3 DNA reads TGTGCCTGGGAAGCTATGGACAGCAACTATGGCTACACCTTC.

V is TRBV9 and J is TRBJ2-2; maybe TRBD2 (7 bases). The CDR3 is 16 amino acids. Trimming shortened V by 0 bases and J by 4 bases, and 13 bases separated the two germline ends. The germline V gene has CDR1 SGDLS and CDR2 YYNGEE. CDR3 amino acids: CASSVARGARTGELFF. CDR3 DNA sequence: TGTGCCAGCAGCGTAGCTCGGGGGGCCCGCACCGGGGAGCTGTTTTTT.

The chain couples TRBV19 to TRBJ2-2, with D unresolved. The CDR3 has 15 residues. The germline CDR1 and CDR2 sequences are LNHDA and SQIVND (reference sequence). The V and J ends lost 3 bases and 0 bases respectively, with 8 bases between them. This CDR3 reads CASSISAANTGELFF. The CDR3 DNA is TGTGCCAGTAGTATTTCGGCGGCGAACACCGGGGAGCTGTTTTTT.

The genes are TRBV15 and TRBJ2-1, with D possibly matching TRBD2 (6 bases). The V gene's germline CDR1 is LNHNV and CDR2 YYDKDF (reference sequence). This CDR3 is 17 amino acids long. V lost 3 bases to trimming and J lost 0 bases, with 15 bases between them. CDR3 DNA: TGTGCCACCAGCAGCAAGGGACTCTCAAGCTCCTACAATGAGCAGTTCTTC. As protein: CATSSKGLSSSYNEQFF.

On this clone: The sample contains more than one DNA sequence encoding this CDR3. V usage is TRBV4-1 and J usage is TRBJ2-2; 7 bases agree with TRBD1. Trimming took 1 base from V and 0 from J; bases not matched to a gene: 11. Germline CDR1 and CDR2: MGHRA and YSYEKL. The CDR3 totals 19 residues. The CDR3 bases are TGCGCCAGCAGCCAAGGGTTGAGCCCAGGGGGACCGAACACCGGGGAGCTGTTTTTT. Protein: CASSQGLSPGGPNTGELFF.

The gene calls are TRBV7-3 and TRBJ1-1; weak D call: TRBD1 (6 bases). Trimming pared 2 bases from V and 2 bases from J, leaving 9 bases between. The CDR3 is 14 amino acids. Per the germline V gene, CDR1 is SGHTA and CDR2 is FQGTGA. As DNA, the CDR3 is TGTGCCAGCAGCTTACAGGGGATAAACACTGAAGCTTTCTTT. The encoded protein is CASSLQGINTEAFF.

This chain connects TRBV7-2 to TRBJ1-3; perhaps TRBD1 as D (5 bases). V lost 1 base and J lost 2, with 12 bases in between. Germline lookup yields CDR1 SGHTA and CDR2 FQGNSA. CDR3 length: 16 amino acids. In DNA, the CDR3 is TGTGCCAGCAGCTTAGGGGGGGTTCTCGCTGGAAACACCATATATTTT. Translated, it gives CASSLGGVLAGNTIYF.